Sequencing of this T cell receptor (beta chain) was carried out in a study of blood T cell repertoires in COVID-19. Study-wide background: From T cells, B-cell-depleted T cells, or PBMCs came the material, which was cDNA or gDNA.

This clone has only a few counts. Some clones are missing from TCRdb's copy, which holds only in-frame ones; the method was immunoSEQ multiplex PCR. Altogether roughly 80,000 clones are present, roughly four fifths being singletons, with the ten largest covering about a fifth. The source is a human donor in a cohort sampled during active COVID-19. Sequences were obtained from peripheral blood.

The CDR3 region is CASSPERTSRAFF. The CDR3 bases are TGTGCCAGCAGCCCGGAACGGACAAGTCGGGCTTTCTTT. This sequence joins TRBV5-6 and TRBJ1-1, with D possibly TRBD1 on 5 matching bases. Germline CDR1 is SGHDT and CDR2 is YYEEEE. The CDR3 runs 13 residues. Between the trimmed V and J ends, which lost 4 bases and 11 bases, there was a span of 18 bases.